The following is a T cell receptor beta chain sequence with its context. This clone was recorded once. Its antigen has not been determined. No much larger clone is present one base from it, and per-base qualities are unavailable. Blood samples were collected up to 4 times in the first month after transplant and then at least monthly when available. The sample originates from a study of graft-versus-host responses after intestinal transplantation (dated by TCRdb to 2020 to 2022). Looking at the study overall: The transplants that recipients got were multivisceral, liver-intestinal, or isolated intestinal. Every recipient was given anti-thymocyte globulin induction, then maintenance tacrolimus and steroids for 3 to 4 years. Bulk TCR-beta CDR3 sequencing was used to track graft-versus-host and host-versus-graft alloreactive T cell clones in the graft, circulation and bone marrow after intestinal transplantation. Alloreactive clones were identified by sequencing pre-transplant mixed lymphocyte reaction products and comparing these products with unstimulated pre-transplant donor and recipient T cells. Of the roughly 23 intestinal transplant recipients enrolled in the cohort, one of whom was a retransplant, 3 patients without pretransplant specimens were excluded. A peak of at least 4% donor T cells among recipient peripheral blood mononuclear cells was the definition used for donor T cell macrochimerism. Samples from a few later patients were sequenced in-house on an Illumina MiSeq with MiXCR processing rather than by the commercial service.

Library construction relied on the immunoSEQ multiplex PCR assay. For most patients, genomic DNA was subjected to high-throughput TCR-beta CDR3 sequencing by Adaptive Biotechnologies. Under the source paper's analysis protocol: Adaptive's ImmunoSEQ software was the source of the TCR sequencing data for 15 to 20 patients, while three other patients were processed with MiXCR and VDJtools. CDR3 nucleotide sequences shared between donor and recipient were removed because the origin of such sequences could not be assigned. At least 2-fold expansion over unstimulated cells and a minimum CFSE-low frequency of 0.002% (template counts) or 0.001% (read counts) were required for clones to be classified as alloreactive. Clones detected in sequenced pre-transplant spleen, lymph node, or MLR CFSE-low populations of the donor or recipient were defined as mappable. Cumulative frequency of alloreactive clones was calculated as a percentage of all sequences weighted by copy number. TCRdb re-hosts the immuneACCESS table, in-frame sequences only. Its copies lack some clones; in the studies checked, an unresolved V gene accounts for under half of them, and the cause for the rest is not known. V, J and clone size reflect that table, while D and trimming were determined from the DNA. Within this sample are about 47,000 clones, with about 94% of them counted one time only. The ten largest clones capture 1.6% of the sample.

What the work shows at the level of the full study, not this receptor alone: In patients with donor T cell macrochimerism, the allografts had high GvH to HvG T cell clonal ratios. Peak levels of circulating GvH clones were associated with declines in HvG clones early after transplant. Conclusions were limited by the relatively low number and heterogeneity of intestinal transplant patients. GvH clones turned up in recipient bone marrow, with some appearing earlier in ileal mucosa or blood, a pattern consistent with an intestinal mucosal origin.

Sequencing used PBMCs, obtained approximately 360 days after intestinal transplant. The source of this sequence is a human patient who received an intestinal transplant, so some T cells may come from the graft donor.

CDR3 region: CASSLAGTSVYSTDTQYF. DNA sequence: TGCGCCAGCAGCTTGGCCGGGACTAGCGTCTATAGCACAGATACGCAGTATTTT. The chain employs TRBV5-1 and TRBJ2-3, and 10 junction bases match TRBD2. Trimmed from V: 0 bases; trimmed from J: 0 bases; junction bases lacking a gene match: 7. The CDR3 runs 18 amino acids, cysteine and phenylalanine included. The retained sequence is limited to the CDR3, 54 bases, with the frame set at the first base. Based on the germline V gene, the CDR1 and CDR2 sequences are SGHRS and YFSETQ.